This entry lists 29 T cell receptor beta chains sequenced from one sample in a study of cytomegalovirus exposure and HLA in healthy donors. PCR amplification relied on 60 Vbeta primers (plus 13 Jbeta primers). The protocol was immunoSEQ multiplex PCR, while the TCRdb copy is restricted to in-frame clones and leaves out a portion. The sample holds 200,000 to 250,000 clones, roughly 73% seen once. Specimen: PBMCs. Receptors were obtained from a boy aged 10-17 years in good health and CMV-seronegative.

Only a few counts were recorded for this clone. The J gene is TRBJ2-7, the V gene TRBV27; D might be TRBD1 (6 bases). The length of the CDR3 is 14 residues. V gave up 5 bases and J gave up 2 bases, with 13 bases separating them. CDR1 MNHEY and CDR2 SMNVEV come from the germline V gene (reference sequence). The CDR3 reads CASSPGTFTYEQYF. The CDR3 DNA reads as TGTGCCAGCAGTCCCGGGACATTTACCTACGAGCAGTACTTC.

This clone was seen a handful of times. The chain combines TRBV10-3 with TRBJ1-2; 7 bases are a match to TRBD1. This CDR3 has 13 amino acids. Unmatched junction bases numbered 7, after V lost 8 bases and J lost 4 bases. The germline gives CDR1 ENHRY, CDR2 SYGVKD. The CDR3 reads CAIFDPGGYGYTF. The DNA for the CDR3 is TGTGCCATCTTCGATCCAGGGGGCTATGGCTACACCTTC.

This clone was counted a few times. The chain joins TRBV6-5 to TRBJ1-4, with no clear D. Germline CDR1 and CDR2: MNHEY and SVGAGI. CDR3 length: 14 amino acids. Trimming took off 0 bases at V and 4 bases at J, with 6 bases between the two ends. In DNA form, the CDR3 reads TGTGCCAGCAGTTACTCGGCGGTTAATGAAAAACTGTTTTTT. Its translation: CASSYSAVNEKLFF.

This chain uses TRBV6-5 with TRBJ2-1; 13 positions agree with TRBD2. Trimming took 0 bases from V and 9 from J; bases not matched to a gene: 5. The CDR3 covers 16 residues. Germline V gene sequence: CDR1 MNHEY, CDR2 SVGAGI. The CDR3 is CASSYSSGLAGLEQFF. In DNA, the CDR3 is TGTGCCAGCAGTTACTCATCGGGACTAGCGGGACTTGAGCAGTTCTTC.

The V gene is TRBV4-1, the J gene TRBJ2-5; 7 nucleotides align to TRBD2. The DNA end is more similar to TRBJ2-7, so the J call may be wrong. The CDR3 contains 15 residues. Germline assignment: CDR1 MGHRA and CDR2 YSYEKL. The CDR3 DNA reads as TGCGCCAGCAGCCGCACACCTGGACTAGGCTACGAGCAGTACTTC. This encodes CASSRTPGLGYEQYF.

This rearrangement joins TRBV4-2 to TRBJ2-3; TRBD2 matches 8 bases. Germline V gene data show CDR1 as LGHNA and CDR2 as YNFKEQ. The CDR3 covers 16 residues. J was trimmed by 4 bases and V by 4 bases; bases with no gene match: 10. The CDR3 reads CASSPLGLDPPDTQYF. CDR3 coding DNA: TGTGCCAGCAGCCCTCTGGGACTAGATCCGCCAGATACGCAGTATTTT.

The chain employs TRBV27 and TRBJ2-2, with TRBD2 matching over 9 bases. The V segment lost 7 bases and the J segment 8 bases; nucleotides outside the gene matches: 11. This CDR3 is built from 15 residues. CDR1 MNHEY and CDR2 SMNVEV come from the germline V gene (reference sequence). The CDR3 bases are TGTGCCAGCAAAGTAGGCGGGAGGGCATTAGGGGAGCTGTTTTTT. Its translation is CASKVGGRALGELFF.

The chain combines TRBV29-1 with TRBJ1-2; D is uncertain. Germline CDR1 is SQVTM and CDR2 is ANQGSEA. The CDR3 consists of 15 residues. V gave up 5 bases and J gave up 3 bases, with 19 bases separating them. The CDR3 is CSVYARGELDYGYTF. DNA of the CDR3: TGCAGCGTTTACGCCCGCGGGGAGCTTGACTATGGCTACACCTTC.

The rearrangement joins TRBV7-6 to TRBJ2-7, with TRBD2 matching 10 bases. The germline V gene encodes CDR1 SGHVS and CDR2 FNYEAQ. V dropped 2 bases and J dropped 0; count of bases not matched to a gene: 4. The CDR3 has 16 amino acids. The CDR3 loop is CASSLLAGESSYEQYF. CDR3 sequence (DNA): TGTGCCAGCAGCTTACTAGCGGGGGAAAGCTCCTACGAGCAGTACTTC.

The rearrangement uses TRBV2 and TRBJ1-1; D possibly corresponds to TRBD1 (6 bases). With 2 bases removed from V and 3 bases from J, the gap between germline ends came to 10 bases. This CDR3 contains 14 residues. Germline CDR1 reads SNHLY; CDR2 reads FYNNEI. The CDR3 bases are TGTGCCAGCAGTGAACAAGGGGGTGACACTGAAGCTTTCTTT. This gives the protein CASSEQGGDTEAFF.

This clone has only a few counts. The chain is built from TRBV28 and TRBJ1-4; no reliable D call. This CDR3 has 14 residues. From germline, CDR1 is MDHEN and CDR2 SYDVKM. Trimming took 6 bases from V and 8 from J, leaving 16 bases between them. The CDR3 DNA is TGTGCCAGCAGCACGGTCCTTCCCAAGGAAAAACTGTTTTTT. This codes for CASSTVLPKEKLFF.

The chain carries TRBV6-5 and TRBJ2-1; D perhaps matches TRBD1 (5 bases). Germline values: CDR1 MNHEY, CDR2 SVGAGI. Trimming left V 4 bases short and J 8 bases short, with 9 bases between. The CDR3 runs to 12 residues. The CDR3 sequence: CASSLRGHEQFF. The CDR3 DNA reads TGTGCCAGCAGTTTAAGGGGCCATGAGCAGTTCTTC.

The genes are TRBV19 and TRBJ1-1, with 8 bases fitting TRBD1. V shed 7 bases and J 5 bases; nucleotides not matched to a gene: 12. Germline V gene sequence: CDR1 LNHDA, CDR2 SQIVND (reference sequence). The CDR3 is 15 residues long. CDR3 sequence: CASTAGTGLRTEAFF. The CDR3 nucleotides read TGTGCCAGTACAGCCGGGACAGGCCTTAGGACTGAAGCTTTCTTT. The full variable domain, its missing parts supplied by reference TRBV19 and TRBJ1-1, is DGGITQSPKYLFRKEGQNVTLSCEQNLNHDAMYWYRQDPGQGLRLIYYSQIVNDFQKGDIAEGYSVSREKKESFPLTVTSAQKNPTAFYLCASTAGTGLRTEAFFGQGTRLTVV.

The rearrangement joins TRBV11-3 to TRBJ1-1; 7 bases agree with TRBD1. Germline V gene lookup returns CDR1 SGHNT and CDR2 YENEEA. CDR3 length: 15 amino acids. The V gene end was trimmed by 5 bases and the J gene end by 0 bases; junction bases not matched to a gene: 6. Written as DNA, the CDR3 is TGTGCCAGCAGCCCTCGGACAGGAATGAACACTGAAGCTTTCTTT. Encoded protein: CASSPRTGMNTEAFF.

J is TRBJ2-7 and V is TRBV4-1, with D possibly matching TRBD1 (7 bases). The CDR3 contains 15 residues. Germline assignment: CDR1 MGHRA and CDR2 YSYEKL. V was clipped by 0 bases and J by 7 bases, with 16 bases between them. CDR3 amino acids: CASSQDRGTVWEQYF. CDR3 DNA sequence: TGCGCCAGCAGCCAAGATCGGGGGACAGTCTGGGAGCAGTACTTC.

V gene TRBV6-1 combines with J gene TRBJ1-2, with D maybe TRBD1 (5 bases). The germline V gene has CDR1 MNHNS and CDR2 SASEGT. V lost 4 bases to trimming and J lost 4 bases, with 16 bases between them. The CDR3 is 15 residues long. CDR3 sequence reads: CASSGLDRAAYGYTF. For the CDR3, the DNA is TGTGCCAGCAGTGGGCTAGACAGAGCAGCCTATGGCTACACCTTC.

The chain combines TRBV27 with TRBJ1-1; D gene ambiguous. V dropped 6 bases and J dropped 5 bases, with 19 bases sitting between them. The CDR3 totals 15 residues. Looked up from germline, CDR1 is MNHEY and CDR2 is SMNVEV (reference sequence). CDR3 loop: CASSRLGEGTTEAFF. DNA of the CDR3: TGTGCCAGCAGCCGCCTCGGAGAGGGTACGACTGAAGCTTTCTTT.

This chain links TRBV11-2 with TRBJ2-2; D may be TRBD2 (5 bases). Trimming took off 2 bases at V and 5 bases at J, with 15 bases between the two ends. Per germline, CDR1 SGHAT and CDR2 FQNNGV. This CDR3 is 16 amino acids long. CDR3 bases: TGTGCCAGCAGCTTAAGAGGTGGTAGCGATACCGGGGAGCTGTTTTTT. Translation: CASSLRGGSDTGELFF.

The J gene is TRBJ2-1, the V gene TRBV2, with D perhaps TRBD1 (5 bases). Trimming took off 2 bases at V and 4 bases at J, with 18 bases between the two ends. CDR1 SNHLY and CDR2 FYNNEI come from the germline V gene. The CDR3 consists of 17 residues. CDR3 residues: CASSETSRREGYNEQFF. The CDR3 DNA reads TGTGCCAGCAGTGAAACGTCCCGCAGGGAAGGGTACAATGAGCAGTTCTTC.

The gene calls are TRBV18 and TRBJ2-2, with 10 bases aligning to TRBD1. CDR1 KGHSH and CDR2 LQKENI come from the germline V gene. Losses at the gene ends were 0 bases for V and 5 bases for J; bases not matched to a gene: 3. The CDR3 is 16 residues long. The CDR3 loop is CASSPPGTGVTGELFF. Here the CDR3 DNA reads TGTGCCAGCTCACCACCCGGGACAGGGGTAACCGGGGAGCTGTTTTTT. Filled out from reference TRBV18 and TRBJ2-2, the complete variable domain reads NAGVMQNPRHLVRRRGQEARLRCSPMKGHSHVYWYRQLPEEGLKFMVYLQKENIIDESGMPKERFSAEFPKEGPSILRIQQVVRGDSAAYFCASSPPGTGVTGELFFGEGSRLTVL.

About this clone: This is likely a read error, given that the CDR3 carries no conserved phenylalanine or tryptophan at its end. In DNA, the CDR3 is TGTGCCAGTAGGACAGGGATAAACTCCTACGAGCAGTACCTC. Translated, it gives CASRTGINSYEQYL. This chain uses TRBV27 with TRBJ2-7; 8 nucleotides match TRBD1. V was clipped by 9 bases and J by 0 bases; unmatched bases: 7. The CDR3 runs 14 residues. CDR1 and CDR2 (germline): MNHEY, SMNVEV (reference sequence).

DNA for the CDR3: TGTGCCAGCAGCGCCAATCGACAGGGAACAGATACGCAGTATTTT. This encodes CASSANRQGTDTQYF. This chain joins TRBV9 and TRBJ2-3; 7 bases match TRBD1. This CDR3 comprises 15 residues. Germline CDR1 and CDR2: SGDLS and YYNGEE. J gave up 3 bases and V 3 bases, and 7 bases lay outside the gene matches.

This clone was detected only a few times. V is TRBV6-4 and J is TRBJ1-2; D unclear. V lost 0 bases, J lost 3 bases, and 5 bases lay in between. The CDR3 consists of 13 residues. Germline CDR1 reads MRHNA; CDR2 reads SNTAGT. The CDR3 region has the DNA TGTGCCAGCAGTGACTCCGGGGACTATGGCTACACCTTC. Protein product: CASSDSGDYGYTF.

The rearrangement uses TRBV6-1 and TRBJ2-7; 7 positions match TRBD1. Losses at the gene ends were 7 bases for V and 3 bases for J; bases not matched to a gene: 9. CDR3 length: 14 residues. The germline V gene has CDR1 MNHNS and CDR2 SASEGT. The CDR3 nucleotides are TGTGCCAGCAACCCCCGGGACAGTCACTACGAGCAGTACTTC. This codes for CASNPRDSHYEQYF.

The gene calls are TRBV6-6 and TRBJ1-1; 7 bases line up with TRBD1. Germline lookup yields CDR1 MNHNY and CDR2 SVGAGI (reference sequence). The CDR3 runs to 13 residues. J gave up 6 bases and V 5 bases, and 6 bases lay outside the gene matches. Here the CDR3 reads CASSTDRVPEAFF. DNA for the CDR3: TGTGCCAGCAGTACCGACAGGGTCCCTGAAGCTTTCTTT.

This clone was detected only once. The chain links TRBV25-1 to TRBJ2-1; TRBD2 is a possible D gene (6 bases). Germline loops: CDR1 MGHDK, CDR2 SYGVNS. This CDR3 comprises 15 residues. V shed 0 bases and J shed 7 bases, with 13 bases lying between them. The CDR3 coding sequence is TGTGCCAGCAGTGAATACCACCGGGGGTTGAATGAGCAGTTCTTC. This gives the protein CASSEYHRGLNEQFF.

The genes are TRBV2 and TRBJ2-5, with D possibly TRBD1 on 6 matching bases. The CDR3 extends over 14 amino acids. Germline-derived CDR1 and CDR2 are SNHLY and FYNNEI. V was cut by 2 bases and J by 5 bases, with 12 bases left in between. The CDR3 loop reads CASSEQDQGETQYF. The CDR3 region has the DNA TGTGCCAGCAGTGAACAAGACCAGGGGGAGACCCAGTACTTC.

V and J are TRBV2 and TRBJ1-4; weak D call: TRBD1 (6 bases). The CDR3 runs 14 residues. Germline-derived CDR1 and CDR2 are SNHLY and FYNNEI. Trimming removed 6 bases from V and 2 bases from J, with 10 bases in between. CDR3 DNA sequence: TGTGCCAGCAGGGGGGGGGCGACTAATGAAAAACTGTTTTTT. This gives the protein CASRGGATNEKLFF.

J is TRBJ2-1 and V is TRBV4-1, with 12 bases lining up with TRBD1. This CDR3 is built from 16 residues. The trim removed 3 bases at V and 12 bases at J, leaving 12 bases unmatched. The V gene's germline CDR1 is MGHRA and CDR2 YSYEKL. CDR3 sequence: CASSQPGQGASGGQFF. For the CDR3, the DNA is TGCGCCAGCAGCCAGCCGGGACAGGGGGCCTCCGGGGGGCAGTTCTTC.